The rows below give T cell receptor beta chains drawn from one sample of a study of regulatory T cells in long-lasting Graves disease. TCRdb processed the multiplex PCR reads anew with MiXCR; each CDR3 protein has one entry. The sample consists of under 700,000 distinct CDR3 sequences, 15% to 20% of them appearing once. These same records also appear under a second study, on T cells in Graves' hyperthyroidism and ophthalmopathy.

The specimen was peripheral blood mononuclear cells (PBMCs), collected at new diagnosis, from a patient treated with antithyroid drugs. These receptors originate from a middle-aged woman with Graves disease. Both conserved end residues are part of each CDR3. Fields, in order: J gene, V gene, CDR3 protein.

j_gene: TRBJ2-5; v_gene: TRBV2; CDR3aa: CASSALIVRYF
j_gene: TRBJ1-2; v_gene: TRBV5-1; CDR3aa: CASSLVPGGDYGYTF
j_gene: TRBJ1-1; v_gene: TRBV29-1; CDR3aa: CSADLGGGTEAFF
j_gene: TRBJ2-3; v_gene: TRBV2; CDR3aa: CASSEAVRERQYF
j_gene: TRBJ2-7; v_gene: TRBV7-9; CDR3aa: CASSPLGQGLSYEQYF
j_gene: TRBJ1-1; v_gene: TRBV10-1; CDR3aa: CASRRTNTEAFF
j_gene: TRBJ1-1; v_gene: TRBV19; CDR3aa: CASTFTGAANTEAFF
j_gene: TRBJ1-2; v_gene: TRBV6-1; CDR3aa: CASSEDRRYGYTF
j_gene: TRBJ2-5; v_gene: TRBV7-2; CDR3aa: CASSSRLAGSETQYF
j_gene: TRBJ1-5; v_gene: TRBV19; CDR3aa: CASSIGGRVSNQPQHF
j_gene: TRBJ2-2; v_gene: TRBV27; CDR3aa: CASSLSGATRSTGELFF
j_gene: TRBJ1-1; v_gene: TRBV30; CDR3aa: CAWSARGGNTEAFF
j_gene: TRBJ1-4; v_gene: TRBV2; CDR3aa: CASSETGQGREKLFF
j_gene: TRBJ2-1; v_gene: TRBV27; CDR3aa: CASSLDRFPYNEQFF
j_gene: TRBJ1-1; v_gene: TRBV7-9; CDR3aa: CATRRQGVDTEAFF
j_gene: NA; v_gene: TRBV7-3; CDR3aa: CASSRTGGLAGAEQYF
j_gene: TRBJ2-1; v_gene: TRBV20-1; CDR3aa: CSAWVLGSGNEQFF